Below are 16 T cell receptor beta chains sequenced from a single sample in a study of post-analysis software for immune sequencing data. Study outcomes and limitations: Roughly five TRBV segments, including TRBV5-6, TRBV5-1 and TRBV20-1, were more frequent in patients than controls.

Unique molecular identifiers had been added to the TCR beta cDNA libraries. One entry per CDR3 protein results from TCRdb running MiXCR on the PCR reads. The sample contains hundreds of thousands of distinct CDR3 sequences, roughly 27% of which appear only once. These receptors lack a known antigen. Input material: blood. The source is a girl between 5 and 17 years old with multiple sclerosis.

The chain joins TRBV7-2 to TRBJ2-1; 11 nucleotides agree with TRBD2. Germline V gives CDR1 SGHTA, CDR2 FQGNSA. This CDR3 is 16 amino acids long. The ends lost 7 bases at V and 0 bases at J; junction bases unmatched: 5. The CDR3 here is CASKASGGSSYNEQFF. In DNA form, the CDR3 reads TGTGCCAGCAAGGCTAGCGGGGGGAGCTCCTACAATGAGCAGTTCTTC.

As concerns this clonotype: The junction differs from germline at one of its ends, possibly a read error. This chain connects TRBV7-9 to TRBJ1-1, with 7 bases matching TRBD1. This CDR3 is 14 amino acids long. Germline V gene sequence: CDR1 SEHNR, CDR2 FQNEAQ (reference sequence). The chain's CDR3 is CASSPPGGGTEACF. The CDR3 DNA follows: TGTGCCAGCAGCCCACCTGGAGGGGGCACTGAAGCTTGCTTT.

CDR3 region: CASRDLNTGELFF. As DNA, the CDR3 is TGCGCCAGCAGAGACTTGAACACCGGGGAGCTGTTTTTT. This chain uses TRBV5-1 with TRBJ2-2; D not certain. With 5 bases removed from V and 1 base from J, the gap between germline ends came to 6 bases. CDR3 length equals 13 residues. Germline CDR1 SGHRS, CDR2 YFSETQ. Filled out from reference TRBV5-1 and TRBJ2-2, the complete variable domain reads KAGVTQTPRYLIKTRGQQVTLSCSPISGHRSVSWYQQTPGQGLQFLFEYFSETQRNKGNFPGRFSGRQFSNSRSEMNVSTLELGDSALYLCASRDLNTGELFFGEGSRLTVL.

This clonotype was seen a few times. V is TRBV9 and J is TRBJ2-1; D tentatively reads TRBD1 or TRBD2 (6 bases each). Looked up from germline, CDR1 is SGDLS and CDR2 is YYNGEE. V lost 0 bases and J 6 bases, leaving 13 bases between the germline ends. CDR3 size: 15 residues. The CDR3 is CASSVVGGMVNEQFF. CDR3 nucleotide sequence: TGTGCCAGCAGCGTAGTAGGGGGGATGGTCAATGAGCAGTTCTTC.

This sequence joins TRBV5-1 and TRBJ1-2; tentatively, D is TRBD1 (5 bases). V was shortened by 0 bases and J by 6 bases, with 27 bases between the two germline ends. Germline CDR1 and CDR2: SGHRS and YFSETQ. The CDR3 sequence is 19 residues long. The CDR3 coding sequence is TGCGCCAGCAGCTTGGACGGGCAGCCGGACACCGCCCCCAACGATGGCTACACCTTC. The encoded protein is CASSLDGQPDTAPNDGYTF.

This clonotype has more than one count but fewer than ten. The chain employs TRBV9 and TRBJ2-1, with 9 bases identical to TRBD2. Germline lookup yields CDR1 SGDLS and CDR2 YYNGEE. This CDR3 is built from 17 residues. Losses at the gene ends were 3 bases for V and 0 bases for J; bases not matched to a gene: 7. In nucleotides, the CDR3 is TGTGCCAGCAGCGATCCTAGCGGGAAGAGCTCCTACAATGAGCAGTTCTTC. Its translation is CASSDPSGKSSYNEQFF.

The V call is TRBV5-1, the J call TRBJ2-1; TRBD2 matches at 7 bases. V shed 3 bases, J shed 8 bases, and the junction held 11 bases outside the gene matches. There are 15 residues in the CDR3. Germline V gives CDR1 SGHRS, CDR2 YFSETQ. This chain's CDR3 is CASSWGGAGEDEQFF. As DNA, the CDR3 is TGCGCCAGCAGCTGGGGAGGGGCGGGAGAAGATGAGCAGTTCTTC. Full variable domain (rest looked up from reference TRBV5-1 and TRBJ2-1): KAGVTQTPRYLIKTRGQQVTLSCSPISGHRSVSWYQQTPGQGLQFLFEYFSETQRNKGNFPGRFSGRQFSNSRSEMNVSTLELGDSALYLCASSWGGAGEDEQFFGPGTRLTVL.

This rearrangement joins TRBV11-2 to TRBJ2-4, with D unclear. The tail of the sequence fits TRBJ2-7 better, so the J call may be wrong. Germline values: CDR1 SGHAT, CDR2 FQNNGV. This CDR3 contains 17 residues. The CDR3 is CASSPPPSAARSYEQYF. In nucleotides, the CDR3 is TGTGCCAGCAGCCCACCTCCCAGCGCGGCGCGGTCCTACGAGCAGTACTTC.

The genes are TRBV6-5 and TRBJ2-1; possibly TRBD1 for D (7 bases). V gave up 0 bases and J gave up 8 bases, with 20 bases separating them. Germline V lookup: CDR1 MNHEY, CDR2 SVGAGI. The CDR3 is 17 residues long. CDR3 residues: CASSYSPSTGWRDEQFF. The DNA of the CDR3 is TGTGCCAGCAGTTACTCTCCTTCGACAGGGTGGAGGGATGAGCAGTTCTTC.

This clonotype has a handful of counts. The chain has TRBV10-3 and TRBJ2-3, with D uncertain. V shed 0 bases and J shed 1 base, with 8 bases lying between them. From germline, CDR1 is ENHRY and CDR2 SYGVKD. This CDR3 has 15 amino acids. This chain's CDR3 is CAISESVQGTDTQYF. The CDR3 nucleotides are TGTGCCATCAGTGAGTCGGTCCAGGGCACAGATACGCAGTATTTT.

V gene TRBV12-3 or TRBV12-4 combines with J gene TRBJ1-2; D call uncertain. The CDR3 sequence is 15 residues long. V was trimmed by 1 base and J by 0 bases, leaving 9 bases between them. The CDR3 spells CASSLVAGANYGYTF. In DNA, the CDR3 is TGTGCCAGCAGTTTAGTGGCAGGAGCTAACTATGGCTACACCTTC.

The chain uses TRBV28 and TRBJ2-2, with a weak D call TRBD2 (6 bases). This CDR3 is 14 amino acids long. With 10 bases removed from V and 0 bases from J, the gap between germline ends came to 12 bases. Per the germline V gene, CDR1 is MDHEN and CDR2 is SYDVKM. Here the CDR3 DNA reads TGTGCCACCTCCCGGGGGACGAACACCGGGGAGCTGTTTTTT. This codes for CATSRGTNTGELFF.

V and J are TRBV6-5 and TRBJ2-5; 14 bases match TRBD2. The CDR3 consists of 15 residues. Germline trimming cut 4 bases from V and 6 bases from J; bases unmatched to any gene: 4. Germline V gives CDR1 MNHEY, CDR2 SVGAGI. Here the CDR3 reads CASSSGTSGRQTQYF. The CDR3 DNA reads as TGTGCCAGCAGTTCCGGGACTAGCGGGAGACAGACCCAGTACTTC.

The chain has TRBV7-9 and TRBJ2-1; 8 bases are shared with TRBD2. The trim removed 1 base at V and 6 bases at J, leaving 5 bases unmatched. The CDR3 has 15 amino acids. Germline CDR1 SEHNR, CDR2 FQNEAQ (reference sequence). The CDR3 DNA reads TGTGCCAGCAGCTTAGGTATAGCGGGAACCAATGAGCAGTTCTTC. Translating it yields CASSLGIAGTNEQFF.

J is TRBJ2-7 and V is TRBV29-1; possible D gene TRBD2, 5 bases. Looked up from germline, CDR1 is SQVTM and CDR2 is ANQGSEA. Trimming stripped 6 bases from V and 0 bases from J, with 15 bases between. The CDR3 loop spans 14 amino acids. The CDR3 protein is CSVCRELASYEQYF. CDR3 coding DNA: TGCAGCGTGTGCCGGGAACTGGCCTCCTACGAGCAGTACTTC.

V gene TRBV7-2 combines with J gene TRBJ2-3, with D perhaps TRBD2 (5 bases). The CDR3 extends over 15 amino acids. Trimming stripped 0 bases from V and 4 bases from J, with 11 bases between. CDR1 and CDR2 from the germline V gene are SGHTA and FQGNSA. CDR3 nucleotide sequence: TGTGCCAGCAGCTTAGCTCCGGGGTCTGCAGATACGCAGTATTTT. Amino acids: CASSLAPGSADTQYF.